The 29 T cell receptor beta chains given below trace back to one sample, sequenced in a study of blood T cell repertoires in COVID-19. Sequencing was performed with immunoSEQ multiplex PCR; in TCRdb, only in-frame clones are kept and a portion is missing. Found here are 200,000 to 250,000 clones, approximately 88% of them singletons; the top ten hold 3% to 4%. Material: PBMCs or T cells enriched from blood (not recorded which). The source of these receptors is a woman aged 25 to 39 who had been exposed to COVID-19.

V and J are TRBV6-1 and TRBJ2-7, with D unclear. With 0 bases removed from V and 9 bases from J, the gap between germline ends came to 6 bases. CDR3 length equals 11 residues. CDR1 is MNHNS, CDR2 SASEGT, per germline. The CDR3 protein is CASSEARVQYF. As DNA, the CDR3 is TGTGCCAGCAGTGAAGCTCGGGTGCAGTACTTC.

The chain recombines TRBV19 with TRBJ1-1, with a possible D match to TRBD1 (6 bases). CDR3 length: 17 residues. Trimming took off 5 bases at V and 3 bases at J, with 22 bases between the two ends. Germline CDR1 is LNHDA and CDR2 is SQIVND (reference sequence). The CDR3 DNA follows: TGTGCCAGTAGTCCTCCGGGGACAACCCCTCGGGACACTGAAGCTTTCTTT. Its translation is CASSPPGTTPRDTEAFF. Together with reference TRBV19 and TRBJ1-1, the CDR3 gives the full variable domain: DGGITQSPKYLFRKEGQNVTLSCEQNLNHDAMYWYRQDPGQGLRLIYYSQIVNDFQKGDIAEGYSVSREKKESFPLTVTSAQKNPTAFYLCASSPPGTTPRDTEAFFGQGTRLTVV.

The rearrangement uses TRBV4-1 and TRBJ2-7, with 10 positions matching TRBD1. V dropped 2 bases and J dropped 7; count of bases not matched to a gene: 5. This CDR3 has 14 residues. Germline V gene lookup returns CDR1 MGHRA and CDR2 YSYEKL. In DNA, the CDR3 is TGCGCCAGCAGCCAACGGGACAGGGGATGGGAGCAGTACTTC. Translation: CASSQRDRGWEQYF.

In nucleotides, the CDR3 is TGCGCCAGCAGCCAAAGACAGGGCGGGAACACCGGGGAGCTGTTTTTT. It is translated as CASSQRQGGNTGELFF. This chain uses TRBV4-1 with TRBJ2-2, with TRBD1 matching 7 bases. V gave up 2 bases and J gave up 1 base; unmatched junction bases: 4. Germline assignment: CDR1 MGHRA and CDR2 YSYEKL. The CDR3 has 16 amino acids.

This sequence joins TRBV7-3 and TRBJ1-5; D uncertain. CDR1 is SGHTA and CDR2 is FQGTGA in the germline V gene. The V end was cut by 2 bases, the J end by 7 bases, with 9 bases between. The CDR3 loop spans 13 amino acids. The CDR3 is CASSLFSGQPQHF. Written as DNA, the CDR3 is TGTGCCAGCAGCTTATTTTCGGGACAGCCCCAGCATTTT.

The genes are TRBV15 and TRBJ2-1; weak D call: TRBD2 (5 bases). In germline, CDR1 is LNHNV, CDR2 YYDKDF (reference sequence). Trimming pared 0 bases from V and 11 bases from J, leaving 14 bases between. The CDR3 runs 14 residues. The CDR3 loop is CATSRDPATGKQFF. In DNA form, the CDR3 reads TGTGCCACCAGCAGAGATCCCGCTACCGGGAAGCAGTTCTTC.

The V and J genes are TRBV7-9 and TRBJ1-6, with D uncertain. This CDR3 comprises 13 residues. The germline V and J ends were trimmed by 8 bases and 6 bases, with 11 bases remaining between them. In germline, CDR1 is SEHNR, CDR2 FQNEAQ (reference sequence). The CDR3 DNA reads TGTGCCAGCGGCGGGGATTCTAATTCACCCCTCCACTTT. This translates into CASGGDSNSPLHF.

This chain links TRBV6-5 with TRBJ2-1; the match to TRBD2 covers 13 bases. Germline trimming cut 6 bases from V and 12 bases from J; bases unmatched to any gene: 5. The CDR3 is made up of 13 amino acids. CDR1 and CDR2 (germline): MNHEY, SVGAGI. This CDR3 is CASRSGTSGMQFF. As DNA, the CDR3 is TGTGCCAGCAGGTCCGGGACTAGCGGGATGCAGTTCTTC.

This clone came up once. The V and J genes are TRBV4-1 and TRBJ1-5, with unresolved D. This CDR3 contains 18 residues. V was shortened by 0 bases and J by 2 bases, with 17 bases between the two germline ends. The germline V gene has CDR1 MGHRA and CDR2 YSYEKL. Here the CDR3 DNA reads TGCGCCAGCAGCCAAGATAGGGCGGGTCGAAGAGGCAATCAGCCCCAGCATTTT. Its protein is CASSQDRAGRRGNQPQHF.

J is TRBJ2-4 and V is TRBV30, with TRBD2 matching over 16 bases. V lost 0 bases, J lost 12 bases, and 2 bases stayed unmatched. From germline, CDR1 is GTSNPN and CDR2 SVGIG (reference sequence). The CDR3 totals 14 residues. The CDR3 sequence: CAWSVGLAGGSQYF. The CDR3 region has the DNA TGTGCCTGGAGTGTGGGACTAGCGGGAGGGTCTCAGTACTTC.

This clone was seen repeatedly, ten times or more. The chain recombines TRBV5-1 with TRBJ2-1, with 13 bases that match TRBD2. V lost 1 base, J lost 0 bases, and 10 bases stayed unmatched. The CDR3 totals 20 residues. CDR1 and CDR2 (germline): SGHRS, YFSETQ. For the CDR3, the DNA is TGCGCCAGCAGCTTGTTACTGGGACTAGCGGGGTTAAGCTCCTACAATGAGCAGTTCTTC. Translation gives CASSLLLGLAGLSSYNEQFF.

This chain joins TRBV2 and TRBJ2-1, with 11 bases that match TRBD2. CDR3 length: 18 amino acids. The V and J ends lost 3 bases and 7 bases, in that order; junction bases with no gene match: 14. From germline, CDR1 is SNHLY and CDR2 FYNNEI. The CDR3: CASSETGQLAGVYNEQFF. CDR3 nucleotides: TGTGCCAGCAGTGAGACCGGCCAACTAGCGGGAGTGTATAATGAGCAGTTCTTC.

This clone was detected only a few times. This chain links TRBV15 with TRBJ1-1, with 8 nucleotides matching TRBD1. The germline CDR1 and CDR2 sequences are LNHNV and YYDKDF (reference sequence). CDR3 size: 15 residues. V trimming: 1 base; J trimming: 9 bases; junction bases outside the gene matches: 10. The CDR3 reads CATSRAGRGQLKAFF. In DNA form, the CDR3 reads TGTGCCACCAGCAGAGCGGGCAGGGGGCAGCTAAAAGCTTTCTTT.

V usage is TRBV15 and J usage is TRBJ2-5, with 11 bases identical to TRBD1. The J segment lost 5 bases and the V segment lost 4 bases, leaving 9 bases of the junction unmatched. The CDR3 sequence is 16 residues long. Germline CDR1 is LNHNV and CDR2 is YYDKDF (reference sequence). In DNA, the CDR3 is TGTGCCACCAGCACCTGGGACAGGGGGTTACGGGAGACCCAGTACTTC. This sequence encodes CATSTWDRGLRETQYF.

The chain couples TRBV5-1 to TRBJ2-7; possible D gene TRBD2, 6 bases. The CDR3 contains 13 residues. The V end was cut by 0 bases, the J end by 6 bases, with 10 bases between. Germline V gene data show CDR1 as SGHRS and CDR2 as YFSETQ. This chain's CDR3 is CASSLVGGLEQYF. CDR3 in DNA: TGCGCCAGCAGCTTGGTGGGGGGACTCGAGCAGTACTTC.

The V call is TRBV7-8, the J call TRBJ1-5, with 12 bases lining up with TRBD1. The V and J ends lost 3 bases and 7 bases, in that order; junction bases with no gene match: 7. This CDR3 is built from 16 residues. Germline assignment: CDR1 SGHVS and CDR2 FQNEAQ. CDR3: CASSFRDRGREQPQHF. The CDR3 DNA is TGTGCCAGCAGCTTCCGGGACAGGGGGCGAGAACAGCCCCAGCATTTT.

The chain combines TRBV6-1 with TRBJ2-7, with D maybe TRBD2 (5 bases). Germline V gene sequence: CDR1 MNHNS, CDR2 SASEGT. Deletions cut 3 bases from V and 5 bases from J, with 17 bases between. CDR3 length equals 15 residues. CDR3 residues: CASSESRPGYDEQYF. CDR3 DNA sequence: TGTGCCAGCAGTGAGTCCCGTCCGGGGTATGACGAGCAGTACTTC.

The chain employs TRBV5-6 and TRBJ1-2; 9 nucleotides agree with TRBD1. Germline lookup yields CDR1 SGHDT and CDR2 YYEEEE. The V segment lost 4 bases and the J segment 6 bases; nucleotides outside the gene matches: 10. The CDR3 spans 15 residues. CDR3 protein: CASSRSPGQGHGYTF. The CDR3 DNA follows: TGTGCCAGCAGCAGGAGTCCGGGACAGGGTCATGGCTACACCTTC.

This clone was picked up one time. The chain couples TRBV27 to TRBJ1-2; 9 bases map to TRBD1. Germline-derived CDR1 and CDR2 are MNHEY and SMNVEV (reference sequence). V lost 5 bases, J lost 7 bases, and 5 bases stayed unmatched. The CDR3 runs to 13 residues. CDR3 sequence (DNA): TGTGCCAGCAGTCCAGGGACAGGGTCTGGCTACACCTTC. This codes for CASSPGTGSGYTF.

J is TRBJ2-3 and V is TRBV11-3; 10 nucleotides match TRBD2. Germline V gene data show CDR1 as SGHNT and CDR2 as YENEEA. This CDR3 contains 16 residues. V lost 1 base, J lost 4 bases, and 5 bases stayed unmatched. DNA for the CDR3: TGTGCCAGCAGCTTAGCTAGCGGGAGTGTTGCAGATACGCAGTATTTT. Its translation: CASSLASGSVADTQYF.

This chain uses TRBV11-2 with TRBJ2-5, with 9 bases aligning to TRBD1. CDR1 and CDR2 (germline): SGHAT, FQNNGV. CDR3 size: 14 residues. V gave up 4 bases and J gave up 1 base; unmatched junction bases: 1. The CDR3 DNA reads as TGTGCCAGCAGCTGGGGACAGGGCCAAGAGACCCAGTACTTC. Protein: CASSWGQGQETQYF.

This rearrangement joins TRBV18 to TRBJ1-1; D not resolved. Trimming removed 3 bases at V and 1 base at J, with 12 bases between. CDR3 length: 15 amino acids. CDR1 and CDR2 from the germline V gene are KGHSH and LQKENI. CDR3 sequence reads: CASSPGGRQNTEAFF. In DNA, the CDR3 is TGTGCCAGCTCACCGGGAGGCAGACAGAACACTGAAGCTTTCTTT.

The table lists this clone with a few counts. The CDR3 sequence is CAISEYETGNEKLFF. Here the CDR3 DNA reads TGTGCCATCAGTGAATATGAGACAGGGAACGAAAAACTGTTTTTT. This chain joins TRBV10-3 and TRBJ1-4; 7 nucleotides line up with TRBD1. The CDR3 has 15 residues. Germline V gene sequence: CDR1 ENHRY, CDR2 SYGVKD. The J segment lost 8 bases and the V segment lost 3 bases, leaving 9 bases of the junction unmatched.

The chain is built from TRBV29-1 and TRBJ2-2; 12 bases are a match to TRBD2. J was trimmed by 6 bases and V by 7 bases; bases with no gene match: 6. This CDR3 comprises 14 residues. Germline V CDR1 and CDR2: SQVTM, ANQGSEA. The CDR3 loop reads CSAATSGRPGELFF. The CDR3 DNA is TGCAGCGCCGCGACTAGCGGGAGACCCGGGGAGCTGTTTTTT.

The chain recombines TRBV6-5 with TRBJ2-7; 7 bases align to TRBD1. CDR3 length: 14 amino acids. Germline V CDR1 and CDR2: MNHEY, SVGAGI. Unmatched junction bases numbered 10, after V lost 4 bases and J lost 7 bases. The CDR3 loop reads CASSLQGSGGEQYF. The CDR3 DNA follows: TGTGCCAGCAGTTTACAGGGGTCAGGGGGTGAGCAGTACTTC.

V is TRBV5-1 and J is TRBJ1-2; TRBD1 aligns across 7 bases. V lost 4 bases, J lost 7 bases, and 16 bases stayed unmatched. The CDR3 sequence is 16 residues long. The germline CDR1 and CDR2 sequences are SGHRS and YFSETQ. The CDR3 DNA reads TGCGCCAGCAGCCGCCCCCAGGGGGAGCACAAGCTTGGCTACACCTTC. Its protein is CASSRPQGEHKLGYTF.

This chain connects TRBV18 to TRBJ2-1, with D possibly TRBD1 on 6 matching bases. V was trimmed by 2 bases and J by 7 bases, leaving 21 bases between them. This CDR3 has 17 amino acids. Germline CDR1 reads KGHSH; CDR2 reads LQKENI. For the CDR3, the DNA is TGTGCCAGCTCACCAGCCCATCAAGGGGGTCTGGGAAATGAGCAGTTCTTC. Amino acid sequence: CASSPAHQGGLGNEQFF.

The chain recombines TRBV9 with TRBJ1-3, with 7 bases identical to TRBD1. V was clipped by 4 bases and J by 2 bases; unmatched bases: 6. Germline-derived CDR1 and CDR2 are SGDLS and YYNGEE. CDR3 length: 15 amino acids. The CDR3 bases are TGTGCCAGCAGCCTCACAGGGGTTCCTGGAAACACCATATATTTT. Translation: CASSLTGVPGNTIYF.

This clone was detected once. The CDR3 sequence is CAISVGGDKETQYF. Here the CDR3 DNA reads TGTGCCATCAGTGTGGGCGGGGATAAGGAGACCCAGTACTTC. The V and J genes are TRBV10-3 and TRBJ2-5, with D maybe TRBD2 (6 bases). V was clipped by 4 bases and J by 5 bases, with 14 bases between them. Germline V CDR1 and CDR2: ENHRY, SYGVKD. The CDR3 covers 14 residues.